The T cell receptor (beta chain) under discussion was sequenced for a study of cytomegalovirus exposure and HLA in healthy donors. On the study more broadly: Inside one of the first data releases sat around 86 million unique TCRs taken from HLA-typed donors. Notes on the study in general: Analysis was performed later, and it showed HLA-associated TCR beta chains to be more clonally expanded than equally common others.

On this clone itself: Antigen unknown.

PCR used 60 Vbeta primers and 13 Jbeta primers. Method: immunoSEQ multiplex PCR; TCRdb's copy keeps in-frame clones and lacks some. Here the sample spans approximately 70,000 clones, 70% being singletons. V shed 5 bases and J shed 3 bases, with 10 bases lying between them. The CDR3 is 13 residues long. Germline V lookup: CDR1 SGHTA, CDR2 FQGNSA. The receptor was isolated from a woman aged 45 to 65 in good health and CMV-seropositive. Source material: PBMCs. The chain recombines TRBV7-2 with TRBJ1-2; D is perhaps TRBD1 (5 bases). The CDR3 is CASSPQGDYGYTF. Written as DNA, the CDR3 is TGTGCCAGCAGCCCCCAAGGGGACTATGGCTACACCTTC.